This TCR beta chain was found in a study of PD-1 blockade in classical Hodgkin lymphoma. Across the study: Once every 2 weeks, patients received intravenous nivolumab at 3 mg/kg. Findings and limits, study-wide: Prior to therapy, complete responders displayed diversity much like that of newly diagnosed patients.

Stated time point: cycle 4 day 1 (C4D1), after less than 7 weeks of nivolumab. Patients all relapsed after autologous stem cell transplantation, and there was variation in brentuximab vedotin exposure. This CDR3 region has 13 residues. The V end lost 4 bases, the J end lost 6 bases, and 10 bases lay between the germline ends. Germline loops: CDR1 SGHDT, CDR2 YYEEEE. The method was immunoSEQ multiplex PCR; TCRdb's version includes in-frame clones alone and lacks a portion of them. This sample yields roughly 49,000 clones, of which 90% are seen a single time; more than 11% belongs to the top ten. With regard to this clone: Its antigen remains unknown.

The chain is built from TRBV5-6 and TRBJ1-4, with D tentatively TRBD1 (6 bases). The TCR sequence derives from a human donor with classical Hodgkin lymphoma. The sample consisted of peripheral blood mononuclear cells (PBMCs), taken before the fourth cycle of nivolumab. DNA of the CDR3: TGTGCCAGCAGCCTCCGGACAGATGAAAAACTGTTTTTT. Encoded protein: CASSLRTDEKLFF.